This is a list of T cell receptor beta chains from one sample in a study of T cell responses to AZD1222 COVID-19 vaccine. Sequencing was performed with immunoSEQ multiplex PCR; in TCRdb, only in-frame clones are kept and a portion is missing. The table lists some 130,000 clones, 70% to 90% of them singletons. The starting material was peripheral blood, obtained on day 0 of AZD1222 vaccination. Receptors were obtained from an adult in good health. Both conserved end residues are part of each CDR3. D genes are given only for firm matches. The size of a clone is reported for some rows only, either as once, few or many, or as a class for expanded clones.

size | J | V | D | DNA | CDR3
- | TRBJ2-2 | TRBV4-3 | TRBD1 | TGCGCCAGCAGCCAGGACGACAGGGTGGCCGGGGAGCTGTTTTTT | CASSQDDRVAGELFF
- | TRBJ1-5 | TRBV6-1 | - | TGTGCCAGCAGTGAAGGGGGTCGGGGGAATCCCCAGCATTTT | CASSEGGRGNPQHF
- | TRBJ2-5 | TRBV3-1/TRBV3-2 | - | TGTGCCAGCAGTCACCTCTCGGGGACCCAGTACTTC | CASSHLSGTQYF
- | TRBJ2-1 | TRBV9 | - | TGTGCCAGCAGCGTAGGTGCCGGGGGAGCCTACAATGAGCAGTTCTTC | CASSVGAGGAYNEQFF
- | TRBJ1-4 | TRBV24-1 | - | TGTGCCACCAGTGATTCGATTACGGGGCCACGGGGTGAAAAACTGTTTTTT | CATSDSITGPRGEKLFF
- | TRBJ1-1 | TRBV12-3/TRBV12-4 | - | TGTGCCAGCAGTCCAACCCAGGGGAAAGCTTTCTTT | CASSPTQGKAFF
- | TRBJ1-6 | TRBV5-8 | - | TGTGCCAGCAGCTCCGAGGGTAATTCACCCCTCCACTTT | CASSSEGNSPLHF
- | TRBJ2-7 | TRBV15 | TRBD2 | TGTGCCACCAGCAGAGCAGGGACTAGCGGGACCTACGAGCAGTACTTC | CATSRAGTSGTYEQYF
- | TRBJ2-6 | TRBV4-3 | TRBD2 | TGCGCCAGCAGCCAAGACAGAGCGGGGAGTTCTTCTGGGGCCAACGTCCTGACTTTC | CASSQDRAGSSSGANVLTF
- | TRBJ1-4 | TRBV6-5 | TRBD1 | TGTGCCAGCAGTCCAAGGGGGCCCGGCGGTGAAAAACTGTTTTTT | CASSPRGPGGEKLFF
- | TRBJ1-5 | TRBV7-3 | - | TGTGCCAGCAGCTTACACTGGATAAAGCATTTT | CASSLHWIKHF
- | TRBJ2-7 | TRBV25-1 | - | TGTGCCAGCAGTGACCAAGGTAGGCAGGGAGGATACGAGCAGTACTTC | CASSDQGRQGGYEQYF
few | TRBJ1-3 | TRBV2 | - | TGTGCCAGTAGGAAGGATGGAGACACCATATATTTT | CASRKDGDTIYF
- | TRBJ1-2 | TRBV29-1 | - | TGCAGCGTTGAAGATTGGGGGGGCTATGGCTACACCTTC | CSVEDWGGYGYTF
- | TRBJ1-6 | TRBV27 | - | TGTGCCAGCAGTCGGGGGGTCAATAATTCACCCCTCCACTTT | CASSRGVNNSPLHF
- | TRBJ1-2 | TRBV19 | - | TGTGCCAGTAGTATCGACACCACCTATGGCTACACCTTC | CASSIDTTYGYTF
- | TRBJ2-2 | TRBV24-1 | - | TGTGCCACCCAATCTTGGTGGCGATCCGGGGAGCTGTTTTTT | CATQSWWRSGELFF
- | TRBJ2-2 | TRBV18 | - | TGTGCCAGCTCACTAGAAACTACGATGGGGGACACCGGGGAGCTGTTTTTT | CASSLETTMGDTGELFF
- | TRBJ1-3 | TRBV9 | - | TGTGCCAGCAGCGTAGCCGGTTGGACCTCTGGAAACACCATATATTTT | CASSVAGWTSGNTIYF
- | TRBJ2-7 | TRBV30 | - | TGTGCCTGGAGTGGTCAGGGGGGGAGCTACGAGCAGTACTTC | CAWSGQGGSYEQYF
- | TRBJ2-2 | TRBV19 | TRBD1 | TGTGCCAGTAGTATAGGGACAGGGGGCGCGGGCACCGGGGAGCTGTTTTTT | CASSIGTGGAGTGELFF
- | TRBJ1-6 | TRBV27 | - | TGTGCCAGCAGCGCCCCGTCCTTCCTCTCCTATAATTCACCCCTCCACTTT | CASSAPSFLSYNSPLHF
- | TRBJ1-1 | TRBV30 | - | TGTGCCTGGGTCGCAGAGGGATGGCGGGCTTTCTTT | CAWVAEGWRAFF
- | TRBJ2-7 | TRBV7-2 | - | TGTGCCAGCAGCTTAGGTAATGCCTACGAGCAGTACTTC | CASSLGNAYEQYF
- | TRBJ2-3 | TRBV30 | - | TGTGCCTGGAGTGTGAACTCCAATACGCAGTATTTT | CAWSVNSNTQYF
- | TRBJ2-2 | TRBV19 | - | TGTGCCAGTAAAGGAGGAGGCGTGAACACCGGGGAGCTGTTTTTT | CASKGGGVNTGELFF
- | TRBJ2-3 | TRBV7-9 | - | TGTGCCAGCAGCCCAAAATTACAAACAGATACGCAGTATTTT | CASSPKLQTDTQYF
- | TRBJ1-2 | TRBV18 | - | TGTGCCAGCTCACCAGGAGGCAGCTATGGCTACACCTTC | CASSPGGSYGYTF
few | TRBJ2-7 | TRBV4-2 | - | TGTGCCAGCAGCCAAGATCAAGTTTACGAGCAGTACTTC | CASSQDQVYEQYF
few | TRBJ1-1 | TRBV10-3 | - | TGTGCCATCAGTGAGGGAGTGAGGGCTTTCTTT | CAISEGVRAFF
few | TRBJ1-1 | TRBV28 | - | TGTGCCACAGAGGGGTACACTGAAGCTTTCTTT | CATEGYTEAFF
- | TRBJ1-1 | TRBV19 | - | TGTGCCAGCCTAGGGGGGGCTGAAGCTTTCTTT | CASLGGAEAFF
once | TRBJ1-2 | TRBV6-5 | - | TGTGCCAGCAGTTACCTGGGGGGCTCTGGCTACACCTTC | CASSYLGGSGYTF
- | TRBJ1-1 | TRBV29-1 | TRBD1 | TGCAGCGTGACAGGGTCGGGAACTGAAGCTTTCTTT | CSVTGSGTEAFF
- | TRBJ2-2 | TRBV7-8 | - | TGTGCCAGCAGCCTACTGGGTGGTTCCGCCGGGGAGCTGTTTTTT | CASSLLGGSAGELFF
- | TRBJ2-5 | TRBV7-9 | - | TGTGCCAGCAGCTTAGCAGGGGACATAGAGACCCAGTACTTC | CASSLAGDIETQYF
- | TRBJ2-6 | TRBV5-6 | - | TGTGCCAGCAGCTTGAGGACCTCTGGGGCCAACGTCCTGACTTTC | CASSLRTSGANVLTF
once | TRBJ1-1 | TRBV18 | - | TGTGCCAGCTCGCTAGTCGACGGAATGAACACTGAAGCTTTCTTT | CASSLVDGMNTEAFF
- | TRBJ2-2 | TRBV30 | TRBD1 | TGTGCCTGGAGTGTCGGGACAGGGATTCCCGGGGAGCTGTTTTTT | CAWSVGTGIPGELFF
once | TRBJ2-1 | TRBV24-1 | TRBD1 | TGTGCCACCAGTGAAATCAGGGGGACCTACAATGAGCAGTTCTTC | CATSEIRGTYNEQFF
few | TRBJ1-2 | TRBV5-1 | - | TGCGCCAGCAGCTTGGGGGGCGCCGTTAACTATGGCTACACCTTC | CASSLGGAVNYGYTF
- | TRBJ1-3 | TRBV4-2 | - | TGTGCCAGCAGCCAAGATCCGCGGGGGCCCATATATTTT | CASSQDPRGPIYF
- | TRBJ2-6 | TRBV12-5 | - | TGTGCTAGTGGTTTATCCGGGTCTGGGGCCAACGTCCTGACTTTC | CASGLSGSGANVLTF
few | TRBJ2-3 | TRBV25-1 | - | TGTGCCAGCAGTGCGGGATTGACCTACTCCATCAGCACAGATACGCAGTATTTT | CASSAGLTYSISTDTQYF
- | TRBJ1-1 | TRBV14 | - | TGTGCCAGCAGCCAAGTTTATGGGAACACTGAAGCTTTCTTT | CASSQVYGNTEAFF
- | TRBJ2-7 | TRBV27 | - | TGTGCCAGCAGTTTAGTTTCGGGGAAGTCCTACGAGCAGTACTTC | CASSLVSGKSYEQYF
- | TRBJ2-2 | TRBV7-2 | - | TGTGCCAGCAGCTTAGCAAGGTCACTGAACACCGGGGAGCTGTTTTTT | CASSLARSLNTGELFF
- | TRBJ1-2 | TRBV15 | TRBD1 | TGTGCCACCAGCAGCGCCGGGACAGGGGCATCGGGTGGCTACACCTTC | CATSSAGTGASGGYTF
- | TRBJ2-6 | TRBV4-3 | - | TGCGCCAGCAGCCAAGATTATCGAAGCTCTGGGGCCAACGTCCTGACTTTC | CASSQDYRSSGANVLTF
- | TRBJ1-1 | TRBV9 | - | TGTGCCAGCAGCGTAGCTGGCCAGGGTGGGACTGAAGCTTTCTTT | CASSVAGQGGTEAFF
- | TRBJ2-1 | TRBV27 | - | TGTGCCAGCAGCACTGCCGATGAGCAGTTCTTC | CASSTADEQFF
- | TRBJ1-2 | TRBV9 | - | TGTGCCAGCAGCGTAGCTACGGCTAACTATGGCTACACCTTC | CASSVATANYGYTF
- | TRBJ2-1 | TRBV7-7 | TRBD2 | TGTGCCAGCAGCCTAGCGGGGGGGCCCGACAATGAGCAGTTCTTC | CASSLAGGPDNEQFF
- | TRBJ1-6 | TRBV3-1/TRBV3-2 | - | TGTGCCAGCAGCTTTACAGGTTCACCCCTCCACTTT | CASSFTGSPLHF
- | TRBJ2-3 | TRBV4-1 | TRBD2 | TGCGCCAGCAGCCGCCCTCGGGAGGCGGGGAGGGTTTATACGCAGTATTTT | CASSRPREAGRVYTQYF
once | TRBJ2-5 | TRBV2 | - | TGTGCCAGCAGTGTCGGGGAGACCCAGTACTTC | CASSVGETQYF
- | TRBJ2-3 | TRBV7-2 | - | TGTGCCAGCACTTCCCCGAACACAGATACGCAGTATTTT | CASTSPNTDTQYF
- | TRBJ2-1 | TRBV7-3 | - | TGTGCCAGCAGATCACTACTCTACAATGAGCAGTTCTTC | CASRSLLYNEQFF
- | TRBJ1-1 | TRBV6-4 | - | TGTGCCAGCAAGAGAGAGGAAACGGCTGAAGCTTTCTTT | CASKREETAEAFF